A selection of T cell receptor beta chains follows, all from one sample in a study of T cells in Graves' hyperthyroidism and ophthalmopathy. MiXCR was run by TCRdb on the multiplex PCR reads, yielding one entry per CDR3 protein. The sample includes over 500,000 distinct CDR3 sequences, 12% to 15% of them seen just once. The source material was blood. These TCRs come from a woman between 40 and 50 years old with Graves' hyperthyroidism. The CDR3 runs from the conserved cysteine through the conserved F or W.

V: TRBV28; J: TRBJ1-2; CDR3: CASSSGQGYGYTF
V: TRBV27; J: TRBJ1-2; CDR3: CASSLSLGQGARGYTF
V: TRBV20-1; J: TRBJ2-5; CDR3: CSAHGVRGQETQYF
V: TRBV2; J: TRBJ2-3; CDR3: CASSETLTDTQYF
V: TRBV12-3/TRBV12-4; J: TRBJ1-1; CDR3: CASSPTTGANTEAFF
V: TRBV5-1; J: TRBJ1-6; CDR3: CASSFTGLHNSPLHF
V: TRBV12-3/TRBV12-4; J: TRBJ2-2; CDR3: CASSFHTGELFF
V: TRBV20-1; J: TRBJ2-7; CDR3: CSVLSGSGREQYF
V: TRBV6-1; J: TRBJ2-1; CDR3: CASKSGRSYNEQFF
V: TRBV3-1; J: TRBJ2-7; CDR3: CASSQTGIEQYF
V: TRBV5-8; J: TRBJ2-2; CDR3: CASSSYRSNTGELFF
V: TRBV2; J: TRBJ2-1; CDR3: CASSTPAVYEQFF
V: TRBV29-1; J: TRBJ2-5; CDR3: CSVEDGGETQYF
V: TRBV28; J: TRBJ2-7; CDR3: CASSDSQLAYYEQYF
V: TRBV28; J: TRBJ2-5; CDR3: CASSDLGETQYF
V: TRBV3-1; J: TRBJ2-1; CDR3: CASTSSGGPNEQFF
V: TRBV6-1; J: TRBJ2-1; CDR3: CASSDPAGPYNEQFF
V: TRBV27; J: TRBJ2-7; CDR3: CASRRRSYEQYF